The source of this TCR beta chain is a study of blood T cells in healthy people across ages. Worth noting for this clonotype: A much more abundant neighbour one base away suggests this may be a read error.

The CDR3 has 15 amino acids. The V end was cut by 5 bases, the J end by 9 bases, with 22 bases between. The V gene's germline CDR1 is LGHDT and CDR2 YNNKEL (reference sequence). Then a second PCR, running roughly 7 to 11 cycles, was carried out with a sample-barcoded 5' primer and a J-beta primer mix. From the 5' RACE reads, TCRdb called clonotypes with MiXCR, one entry per CDR3 protein. This sample has about 670,000 distinct CDR3 sequences; roughly two fifths occur once, and the top ten carry around 30%. The chain employs TRBV3-1 and TRBJ2-5; possible D gene TRBD2, 6 bases. The source material was blood. The TCR originated in a man older than 75 in good health. CDR3 residues: CASSENPGLGEAQYF. The CDR3 DNA reads as TGTGCCAGCAGCGAGAATCCGGGACTCGGGGAGGCCCAGTACTTC.